Listed here are 27 T cell receptor beta chains from one sample, sequenced in a study of cytomegalovirus exposure and HLA in healthy donors (dated by TCRdb to the late 2010s). The protocol used for the library was the immunoSEQ multiplex PCR assay. For the multiplex PCR, a mixture combining 60 forward primers for TCR Vbeta segments and 13 reverse primers for TCR Jbeta segments was used. This immuneACCESS table, as held by TCRdb, lists in-frame sequences with V and J called but not all clones. Of the missing ones, under half trace to an unresolved V gene in checked studies; the others have no known cause. This sample lists over 90,000 clones; approximately 79% were detected once. The ten largest clonotypes hold 4% of the sample. Sample: PBMCs. The source is a man aged 45-60 years in good health and CMV-seropositive.

This clone was picked up one time. The chain employs TRBV4-3 and TRBJ2-1; 9 bases are a match to TRBD1. The CDR3 is 15 residues long. V trimming: 0 bases; J trimming: 4 bases; junction bases outside the gene matches: 1. Germline values: CDR1 LGHNA, CDR2 YSLEER. The chain's CDR3 is CASSQETGGYNEQFF. DNA of the CDR3: TGCGCCAGCAGCCAAGAGACAGGGGGTTACAATGAGCAGTTCTTC.

The chain links TRBV29-1 to TRBJ2-1; the match to TRBD1 covers 7 bases. V was pared by 5 bases and J by 7 bases, with 2 bases of the junction left unmatched. CDR3 length: 11 amino acids. Germline CDR1 reads SQVTM; CDR2 reads ANQGSEA. DNA of the CDR3: TGCAGCGTTTCGACAGGGAATGAGCAGTTCTTC. This encodes CSVSTGNEQFF.

The rearrangement joins TRBV6-1 to TRBJ2-5; TRBD1 aligns across 7 bases. J lost 5 bases, V lost 4 bases, and 10 bases had no gene match. Germline assignment: CDR1 MNHNS and CDR2 SASEGT. This CDR3 comprises 15 residues. CDR3 in amino acids: CASSADRAGLETQYF. In nucleotides, the CDR3 is TGTGCCAGCAGTGCCGACAGGGCGGGTTTGGAGACCCAGTACTTC.

The sample holds a few counts of this clone. The J gene is TRBJ2-1, the V gene TRBV6-5; maybe TRBD2 (5 bases). This CDR3 comprises 13 residues. Trimming shortened V by 7 bases and J by 5 bases, and 12 bases separated the two germline ends. Per the germline V gene, CDR1 is MNHEY and CDR2 is SVGAGI. The CDR3 nucleotides read TGTGCCAGCAACGACGGACTCCACAATGAGCAGTTCTTC. Amino acids: CASNDGLHNEQFF.

The chain couples TRBV27 to TRBJ1-2; 8 bases match TRBD1. Losses at the gene ends were 5 bases for V and 7 bases for J; bases not matched to a gene: 12. This CDR3 contains 15 residues. Germline CDR1 MNHEY, CDR2 SMNVEV (reference sequence). The CDR3 spells CASSKGTGEVSGYTF. CDR3 in DNA: TGTGCCAGCAGTAAAGGGACAGGTGAAGTGAGTGGCTACACCTTC.

This sequence joins TRBV10-2 and TRBJ1-2; 9 nucleotides line up with TRBD1. CDR1 WSHSY and CDR2 SAAADI come from the germline V gene. The CDR3 has 14 amino acids. V was pared by 2 bases and J by 5 bases, with 3 bases of the junction left unmatched. The CDR3 loop reads CASSEDRGGYGYTF. CDR3 bases: TGCGCCAGCAGTGAGGACAGGGGGGGATATGGCTACACCTTC.

V is TRBV6-1 and J is TRBJ2-1, with 12 bases that match TRBD2. Germline lookup yields CDR1 MNHNS and CDR2 SASEGT. V was clipped by 8 bases and J by 7 bases; unmatched bases: 9. The CDR3 has 15 residues. CDR3 DNA: TGTGCCAGCTCCCTCGGACTAGCGGGAATTAATGAGCAGTTCTTC. It yields the protein CASSLGLAGINEQFF.

The chain has TRBV6-5 and TRBJ1-6; 10 bases line up with TRBD1. In germline, CDR1 is MNHEY, CDR2 SVGAGI. The CDR3 consists of 16 residues. The junction had 5 bases not matched to a gene; V was cut back by 2 bases and J by 7 bases. The CDR3 coding sequence is TGTGCCAGCAGTTACCTGGGACAGGGGAAGAATTCACCCCTCCACTTT. This gives the protein CASSYLGQGKNSPLHF.

The genes are TRBV12-5 and TRBJ2-2, with D possibly TRBD1 on 6 matching bases. Trimming took off 3 bases at V and 8 bases at J, with 13 bases between the two ends. The germline CDR1 and CDR2 sequences are LGHNT and FRNRAP. This CDR3 spans 14 amino acids. The chain's CDR3 is CASGLDTGSGELFF. The CDR3 DNA follows: TGTGCTAGTGGTTTAGATACAGGGTCGGGGGAGCTGTTTTTT.

The chain joins TRBV13 to TRBJ2-3; D is ambiguous. V lost 0 bases and J 2 bases, leaving 12 bases between the germline ends. The CDR3 runs to 16 residues. Per germline, CDR1 PRHDT and CDR2 FYEKMQ (reference sequence). The CDR3 bases are TGTGCCAGCAGCTTAGGGTTTGGTGGAGACACAGATACGCAGTATTTT. Residues: CASSLGFGGDTDTQYF.

The chain employs TRBV27 and TRBJ2-1; unclear D gene. Trimming took 7 bases from V and 2 from J, leaving 27 bases between them. The CDR3 has 19 amino acids. Per germline, CDR1 MNHEY and CDR2 SMNVEV (reference sequence). CDR3 loop: CASNPFADLLGFTYNEQFF. In DNA, the CDR3 is TGTGCCAGCAACCCGTTCGCCGACTTGCTCGGATTTACCTACAATGAGCAGTTCTTC.

This rearrangement joins TRBV19 to TRBJ2-7; D remains ambiguous. This CDR3 has 15 amino acids. From germline, CDR1 is LNHDA and CDR2 SQIVND (reference sequence). The germline V and J ends were trimmed by 3 bases and 0 bases, with 12 bases remaining between them. The CDR3 protein is CASSMLQSSSYEQYF. The DNA of the CDR3 is TGTGCCAGTAGTATGTTACAGTCCAGCTCCTACGAGCAGTACTTC.

This clone appeared a few times. The genes are TRBV27 and TRBJ2-7; D gene unclear. The CDR3 runs to 15 residues. Germline V lookup: CDR1 MNHEY, CDR2 SMNVEV (reference sequence). The V end was cut by 3 bases, the J end by 4 bases, with 16 bases between. The DNA for the CDR3 is TGTGCCAGCAGTTTGTTTTATAGTACCAAATACGAGCAGTACTTC. It translates to CASSLFYSTKYEQYF.

The CDR3 coding sequence is TGTGCCTGGAGGGGGACTAGACGTACCGGGGAGCTGTTTTTT. This translates into CAWRGTRRTGELFF. V is TRBV30 and J is TRBJ2-2; TRBD2 aligns across 8 bases. J gave up 5 bases and V 3 bases, and 5 bases lay outside the gene matches. This CDR3 region has 14 residues. Germline CDR1 GTSNPN, CDR2 SVGIG (reference sequence).

This clone has just a few counts. The genes are TRBV14 and TRBJ2-5; no clear D. Germline-derived CDR1 and CDR2 are SGHDN and FVKESK. Trimming cost V 2 bases and J 5 bases, with 12 bases left between them. This CDR3 spans 14 amino acids. CDR3 amino acids: CASSQFIDGETQYF. The CDR3 nucleotides are TGTGCCAGCAGCCAATTTATTGACGGGGAGACCCAGTACTTC.

In this sample, this clone turned up a few times. The CDR3 region has the DNA TGTGCCAGCAGTGCGTCAGGGGCGACTTACGAGCAGTACTTC. Protein product: CASSASGATYEQYF. V is TRBV6-1 and J is TRBJ2-7, with D possibly being TRBD1 (6 bases). Between the trimmed V and J ends, which lost 4 bases and 4 bases, there was a span of 14 bases. Per the germline V gene, CDR1 is MNHNS and CDR2 is SASEGT. This CDR3 is 14 amino acids long.

The genes are TRBV5-6 and TRBJ2-3; a possible D gene is TRBD1 (6 bases). The CDR3 extends over 15 amino acids. CDR1 is SGHDT and CDR2 is YYEEEE in the germline V gene. The germline V and J ends were trimmed by 1 base and 2 bases, with 11 bases remaining between them. Here the CDR3 DNA reads TGTGCCAGCAGCTTGCCCCAGGGGCTCACAGATACGCAGTATTTT. Protein product: CASSLPQGLTDTQYF. Based on the CDR3 plus reference TRBV5-6 and TRBJ2-3, the full variable domain is DAGVTQSPTHLIKTRGQQVTLRCSPKSGHDTVSWYQQALGQGPQFIFQYYEEEERQRGNFPDRFSGHQFPNYSSELNVNALLLGDSALYLCASSLPQGLTDTQYFGPGTRLTVL.

The chain joins TRBV6-1 to TRBJ2-1; D perhaps matches TRBD1 (5 bases). V lost 2 bases and J 2 bases, leaving 16 bases between the germline ends. Germline loops: CDR1 MNHNS, CDR2 SASEGT. This CDR3 has 17 residues. The CDR3 here is CASSEFPQGMAYNEQFF. CDR3 DNA: TGTGCCAGCAGTGAATTTCCCCAGGGTATGGCCTACAATGAGCAGTTCTTC.

The rearrangement links TRBV30 to TRBJ2-5, with TRBD2 matching 7 bases. The CDR3 runs to 17 residues. The V gene's germline CDR1 is GTSNPN and CDR2 SVGIG (reference sequence). Unmatched junction bases numbered 16, after V lost 1 base and J lost 5 bases. DNA of the CDR3: TGTGCCTGGAGTGGGTCGAACAGTCAGGGAGGGTACGAGACCCAGTACTTC. Its translation is CAWSGSNSQGGYETQYF.

The chain is built from TRBV6-1 and TRBJ2-7; D is possibly TRBD2 (5 bases). The CDR3 runs to 16 residues. Germline-derived CDR1 and CDR2 are MNHNS and SASEGT. The germline V and J ends were trimmed by 0 bases and 4 bases, with 16 bases remaining between them. The CDR3 DNA follows: TGTGCCAGCAGTGAAGCGCTAGCAGGTGCCAGGTACGAGCAGTACTTC. Encoded protein: CASSEALAGARYEQYF.

V usage is TRBV14 and J usage is TRBJ2-5; 12 bases align to TRBD1. J was trimmed by 2 bases and V by 5 bases; bases with no gene match: 12. The germline V gene has CDR1 SGHDN and CDR2 FVKESK. The CDR3 extends over 18 amino acids. CDR3 in amino acids: CASSKGDRGPIGQETQYF. The CDR3 DNA sequence: TGTGCCAGCAGCAAGGGGGACAGGGGGCCGATTGGTCAAGAGACCCAGTACTTC. The variable domain in full, with the rest retrieved from reference TRBV14 and TRBJ2-5, is EAGVTQFPSHSVIEKGQTVTLRCDPISGHDNLYWYRRVMGKEIKFLLHFVKESKQDESGMPNNRFLAERTGGTYSTLKVQPAELEDSGVYFCASSKGDRGPIGQETQYFGPGTRLLVL.

The chain links TRBV29-1 to TRBJ2-3; 7 nucleotides agree with TRBD2. Germline lookup yields CDR1 SQVTM and CDR2 ANQGSEA. V was pared by 7 bases and J by 0 bases, with 10 bases of the junction left unmatched. The CDR3 has 15 residues. The CDR3 is CSATASGSSTDTQYF. The CDR3 DNA follows: TGCAGCGCCACGGCTAGCGGCTCTAGCACAGATACGCAGTATTTT.

This sequence joins TRBV4-2 and TRBJ1-5, with a weak D call TRBD1 (5 bases). Germline V gene sequence: CDR1 LGHNA, CDR2 YNFKEQ. The CDR3 consists of 15 residues. V shed 0 bases and J shed 7 bases, with 13 bases lying between them. In DNA, the CDR3 is TGTGCCAGCAGCCAAGATGAATTAGGGGAACAGCCCCAGCATTTT. Its translation is CASSQDELGEQPQHF.

The V and J genes are TRBV6-5 and TRBJ2-5; 7 nucleotides align to TRBD1. The V and J ends lost 5 bases and 4 bases, in that order; junction bases with no gene match: 4. Germline CDR1 MNHEY, CDR2 SVGAGI. The CDR3 has 13 amino acids. CDR3 amino acids: CASSTTGAETQYF. For the CDR3, the DNA is TGTGCCAGCAGTACCACAGGGGCAGAGACCCAGTACTTC.

The chain uses TRBV5-8 and TRBJ1-4, with 10 bases aligning to TRBD1. The length of the CDR3 is 16 residues. The germline V gene encodes CDR1 SGHTS and CDR2 YDEGEE. The V segment lost 0 bases and the J segment 4 bases; nucleotides outside the gene matches: 3. The CDR3 loop reads CASSLGTGGRNEKLFF. The CDR3 DNA reads TGTGCCAGCAGCTTGGGGACAGGGGGACGTAATGAAAAACTGTTTTTT.

As concerns this clone: In the same sample, other DNA sequences code for this CDR3. The chain combines TRBV9 with TRBJ1-4; D possibly corresponds to TRBD1 (6 bases). The germline V and J ends were trimmed by 4 bases and 0 bases, with 13 bases remaining between them. CDR3 length: 16 residues. Germline V gives CDR1 SGDLS, CDR2 YYNGEE. The CDR3, as DNA: TGTGCCAGCAGCCCCATCCCAGGGGCAACTAATGAAAAACTGTTTTTT. This encodes CASSPIPGATNEKLFF.

The chain couples TRBV9 to TRBJ2-6, with 7 bases that match TRBD1. This CDR3 spans 16 amino acids. Trimming cost V 4 bases and J 2 bases; bases outside gene matches: 6. Looked up from germline, CDR1 is SGDLS and CDR2 is YYNGEE. This CDR3 is CASSIHTGAGANVLTF. The DNA of the CDR3 is TGTGCCAGCAGCATCCATACAGGGGCTGGGGCCAACGTCCTGACTTTC.